Given below is one TCR beta chain in context. Its antigen is currently not known. The input lacks base qualities; no much larger clone sits a single base away. Whole blood was collected in K2EDTA tubes by collaborating institutions according to the institutions' own protocols. For TCRbeta analysis, collaborators shipped samples as frozen whole blood, isolated PBMCs, or DNA extracted from either of those sample types. These data come from a study of blood T cell repertoires in COVID-19 (TCRdb year 2020). In terms of the full investigation: The collaborator samples originated in the United States, Italy and Spain and spanned the acute and convalescent phases of COVID-19. The repertoires were released in a freely available public database meant as a resource for research on the immune response to SARS-CoV-2. Deeply sampled blood TCRbeta repertoires from subjects exposed to, actively infected with, or recovered from COVID-19 were included in the dataset. The sample metadata nearly always contained a de-identified subject ID, COVID-19 status, age in years and sex. HLA class I and class II types, where available, came from metadata supplied by the sample provider rather than from assay-based typing. Samples came from the ongoing ImmuneRACE study (first 160 participants) plus 1,254 subjects from 6 global collaborators. The material from the prospective study consisted of cDNA or gDNA derived from T cells, B-cell-depleted T cells, or PBMCs. General conclusions and limits of the study: The amount of clinical and demographic metadata varied by source and participant and was provided uncurated.

TCRbeta CDR3 regions were amplified from genomic DNA using the immunoSEQ Assay, a bias-controlled multiplex PCR. Regarding the original processing steps: Within the assay, amplification of reference gene primers was used to estimate how many nucleated cells each sample contained. To quantify the absolute abundance of each unique TCRbeta CDR3 rearrangement, sequence reads were collapsed and filtered. Productive Simpson clonality was computed per sample as the square root of Simpson's diversity index over productive rearrangements. TCRdb retrieved this table from immuneACCESS and kept in-frame rearrangements only. Not all clones are present; in checked studies, unresolved V genes account for under half, and no reason is known for the remainder. V and J calls plus clone size are reproduced from that table; the DNA served to infer D and trimming. The sample records some 82,000 clones, around four fifths of which are singletons. About 42% of the sample is in the top ten clones.

The V end gives up 1 base and the J end 2 bases, leaving 2 bases in the junction not matched to a gene. The germline V gene yields SGHAT for CDR1 and FQNNGV for CDR2. The CDR3, from cysteine to phenylalanine, totals 14 residues. Only the CDR3 portion is preserved as DNA: 42 bases, with reading frame beginning at the first base. Rearrangement joined TRBV11-2 to TRBJ2-7, and 7 bases in between align with TRBD1. The receptor was isolated from a man older than 75 with active or convalescent COVID-19. Sample: peripheral blood. In nucleotide form, the sequence is TGTGCCAGCAGCTTAGGGCAGGGGGCCTACGAGCAGTACTTC. It encodes CASSLGQGAYEQYF.